This T cell receptor (beta chain) was found in a study of blood T cells in healthy people across ages. Per germline, CDR1 MNHNS and CDR2 SASEGT. V lost 5 bases and J lost 4, with 8 bases in between. The CDR3 is 12 amino acids. Study-wide findings and caveats: Unsorted PBMCs prevented conclusive naive versus antigen-experienced comparison. Across samples, TCR beta diversity tracked strongly with naive T cell percentage.

Next came a second PCR, run for about 6 to 12 cycles, which used a sample-barcoded 5' primer along with a J-beta primer mix. TCRdb re-analysed the 5' RACE reads in MiXCR, keeping a single row per CDR3 protein. Among about 780,000 distinct CDR3 sequences, 20% to 30% were seen once, and the ten largest hold less than 3.5%. Concerning this clonotype: Its antigen remains unknown.

Another study also made use of these data, one on T cells of mothers and their children.

The sample was blood. V gene TRBV6-1 combines with J gene TRBJ1-2; no firm D call. The receptor was derived from a boy aged 10-17 years in good health. As DNA, the CDR3 is TGTGCCAGCAGTTCAGAGCTCTATGGCTACACCTTC. Protein: CASSSELYGYTF.